Listed below are T cell receptor beta chains from one sample, sequenced in a study of post-analysis software for immune sequencing data. TCRdb used MiXCR to reprocess the PCR reads, holding one entry per CDR3 protein. This sample carries about 560,000 distinct CDR3 sequences, 44% of them seen once, and the ten largest clones take approximately 1.7%. Sequencing used blood. The receptors stem from a girl aged 10-17 years with multiple sclerosis. CDR3s include the opening cysteine and the closing phenylalanine or tryptophan. The D gene is left open where the match is weak. Part of the rows lack a size; the others show once, few, many or a class for expanded clones.

CDR3 DNA: TGTGCCAGCAGTGGGACCCAGACCCAGTACTTC; CDR3 protein: CASSGTQTQYF; D gene: .; J gene: TRBJ2-5; V gene: TRBV25-1; clone size: .
CDR3 DNA: TGCGCCAGCAGAACACCCCCTCAAGAGACCCAGTACTTC; CDR3 protein: CASRTPPQETQYF; D gene: .; J gene: TRBJ2-5; V gene: TRBV5-1; clone size: .
CDR3 DNA: TGTGCCAGCAGTCCCGGACAGGGAACGGGGTTAGGGGGCTACACCTTC; CDR3 protein: CASSPGQGTGLGGYTF; D gene: TRBD1; J gene: TRBJ1-2; V gene: TRBV6-6; clone size: once
CDR3 DNA: TGCGCCAGCAGCTTGGCTTTCATACATCCTCCCGGCGAGCTACGGCCTAACTATGGCTACACCTTC; CDR3 protein: CASSLAFIHPPGELRPNYGYTF; D gene: .; J gene: TRBJ1-2; V gene: TRBV5-1; clone size: .
CDR3 DNA: TGTGCCACGAAGGTGTCCGGGGAGACCCAGTACTTC; CDR3 protein: CATKVSGETQYF; D gene: .; J gene: TRBJ2-5; V gene: TRBV24-1; clone size: .
CDR3 DNA: TGTGCCAGCAGTCTACAGCGGGTCACAGATACGCAGTATTTT; CDR3 protein: CASSLQRVTDTQYF; D gene: .; J gene: TRBJ2-3; V gene: TRBV12-3/TRBV12-4; clone size: few
CDR3 DNA: TGTGCCAGCACCAATAGCGGTCTCTCCTACAATGAGCAGTTCTTC; CDR3 protein: CASTNSGLSYNEQFF; D gene: .; J gene: TRBJ2-1; V gene: TRBV14; clone size: .
CDR3 DNA: TGTGCCAGCAGCTCACGGGGACAGTTTAATCAGCCCCAGCATTTT; CDR3 protein: CASSSRGQFNQPQHF; D gene: TRBD1; J gene: TRBJ1-5; V gene: TRBV7-8; clone size: .
CDR3 DNA: TGTGCCAGCAGTCGGGGACTAGCGGCCGCAGATACGCAGTATTTT; CDR3 protein: CASSRGLAAADTQYF; D gene: TRBD2; J gene: TRBJ2-3; V gene: TRBV27; clone size: .
CDR3 DNA: TGTGCCAGCAGCTTAGGGGCGGGGGCACGGTATCGTTGGCAGTTCTTC; CDR3 protein: CASSLGAGARYRWQFF; D gene: .; J gene: TRBJ2-1; V gene: TRBV12-3/TRBV12-4; clone size: .
CDR3 DNA: TGCGCCAGCAGCGCGGGACAGGGTGATGAAAAACTGTTTTTT; CDR3 protein: CASSAGQGDEKLFF; D gene: TRBD1; J gene: TRBJ1-4; V gene: TRBV5-1; clone size: few
CDR3 DNA: TGTGCCAGCGGACTAATTACGGGCGAGCAGTACTTC; CDR3 protein: CASGLITGEQYF; D gene: .; J gene: TRBJ2-7; V gene: TRBV28; clone size: .
CDR3 DNA: TGCAGTGCCCAGGACGCGGGAGACACCTACAATGAGCAGTTCTTC; CDR3 protein: CSAQDAGDTYNEQFF; D gene: TRBD2; J gene: TRBJ2-1; V gene: TRBV20-1; clone size: few